One sample yielded the 10 T cell receptor beta chains listed below, sequenced in a study of T-cell memory formation after mild COVID-19. From the 5' RACE reads, TCRdb called clonotypes with MiXCR, one entry per CDR3 protein. The data hold over 150,000 distinct CDR3 sequences, with roughly 13% observed a single time. The sequenced sample was PBMCs or a T cell subset sorted from them (not recorded which). The origin of the receptors is a man younger than 30 who had mild COVID-19 (a few samples of this study predate the infection). Cell type and time point are not known.

DNA of the CDR3: TGCAGTGCTAGCTCGGGACTAGCCCAATTCACAGATACGCAGTATTTT. This translates into CSASSGLAQFTDTQYF. The genes are TRBV20-1 and TRBJ2-3; 9 bases match TRBD2. The junction had 9 bases not matched to a gene; V was cut back by 3 bases and J by 2 bases. This CDR3 is 16 amino acids long. CDR1 DFQATT and CDR2 SNEGSKA come from the germline V gene (reference sequence).

The genes are TRBV6-6 and TRBJ1-1; TRBD1 aligns across 7 bases. The ends lost 6 bases at V and 4 bases at J; junction bases unmatched: 5. Germline V gene sequence: CDR1 MNHNY, CDR2 SVGAGI (reference sequence). This CDR3 comprises 13 residues. CDR3 DNA sequence: TGTGCCAGCAGGGAGGGGGCGACCACTGAAGCTTTCTTT. Its protein is CASREGATTEAFF.

In its sample, this clonotype was seen a few times. This sequence joins TRBV5-1 and TRBJ2-5; TRBD2 is a possible D gene (6 bases). In germline, CDR1 is SGHRS, CDR2 YFSETQ. The CDR3 covers 14 residues. Trimming cost V 4 bases and J 1 base, with 11 bases left between them. Here the CDR3 reads CASSAGTSQETQYF. In nucleotides, the CDR3 is TGCGCCAGCAGCGCGGGGACCTCCCAAGAGACCCAGTACTTC.

The CDR3 DNA sequence: TGCGCCAGCACCCGGGGCAGCCAGAACACCGGGGAGCTGTTTTTT. Protein sequence: CASTRGSQNTGELFF. V usage is TRBV5-1 and J usage is TRBJ2-2; D might be TRBD1 or TRBD2, each matching 5 bases. In germline, CDR1 is SGHRS, CDR2 YFSETQ. The V and J ends lost 6 bases and 1 base respectively, with 13 bases between them. This CDR3 is built from 15 residues. The full variable domain, completed using reference TRBV5-1 and TRBJ2-2, is KAGVTQTPRYLIKTRGQQVTLSCSPISGHRSVSWYQQTPGQGLQFLFEYFSETQRNKGNFPGRFSGRQFSNSRSEMNVSTLELGDSALYLCASTRGSQNTGELFFGEGSRLTVL.

This rearrangement joins TRBV3-1 to TRBJ1-2; D unclear. The germline V gene encodes CDR1 LGHDT and CDR2 YNNKEL (reference sequence). This CDR3 spans 14 amino acids. Trimming cost V 4 bases and J 3 bases, with 12 bases left between them. CDR3 DNA sequence: TGTGCCAGCAGCCGCCGAGAGGTAGACTATGGCTACACCTTC. It yields the protein CASSRREVDYGYTF.

This clonotype has more than one count but fewer than ten. The chain joins TRBV5-1 to TRBJ2-2; D is possibly TRBD1 or TRBD2 (5 bases each). The CDR3 covers 15 residues. V shed 6 bases and J shed 0 bases, with 12 bases lying between them. Per germline, CDR1 SGHRS and CDR2 YFSETQ. This CDR3 is CASTPGTANTGELFF. Written as DNA, the CDR3 is TGCGCCAGCACCCCCGGGACCGCGAACACCGGGGAGCTGTTTTTT.

V usage is TRBV12-3 or TRBV12-4 and J usage is TRBJ1-2; D is ambiguous. Trimming took off 5 bases at V and 8 bases at J, with 18 bases between the two ends. The CDR3 is 14 amino acids. The CDR3 DNA reads as TGTGCCAGCAGTCAAGCCCCCGGTGGGGTCGGCTACACCTTC. Protein product: CASSQAPGGVGYTF.

V is TRBV4-2 and J is TRBJ1-2, with 8 nucleotides matching TRBD1. This CDR3 comprises 16 residues. With V trimmed by 4 bases and J by 8 bases, 15 bases remained unmatched. Germline assignment: CDR1 LGHNA and CDR2 YNFKEQ. CDR3 DNA sequence: TGTGCCAGCAGCCCCTCCCAGGGGGCCGACCTATTGGGCTACACCTTC. Protein product: CASSPSQGADLLGYTF.

The rearrangement uses TRBV7-2 and TRBJ2-3; D is unresolved. The V gene lost 8 bases and the J gene lost 2 bases, with 11 bases spanning the gap. The CDR3 length is 13 residues. Germline lookup yields CDR1 SGHTA and CDR2 FQGNSA. The CDR3 sequence: CASHGRNTDTQYF. The CDR3 coding sequence is TGTGCCAGCCATGGTAGGAACACAGATACGCAGTATTTT.

The chain joins TRBV6-1 to TRBJ2-7; no clear D gene. Germline V gives CDR1 MNHNS, CDR2 SASEGT. The ends were cut back, 2 bases at V and 3 bases at J, with 8 bases in the middle. This CDR3 region has 13 residues. CDR3 in amino acids: CASSELGDYEQYF. CDR3 DNA sequence: TGTGCCAGCAGTGAACTCGGTGACTACGAGCAGTACTTC.